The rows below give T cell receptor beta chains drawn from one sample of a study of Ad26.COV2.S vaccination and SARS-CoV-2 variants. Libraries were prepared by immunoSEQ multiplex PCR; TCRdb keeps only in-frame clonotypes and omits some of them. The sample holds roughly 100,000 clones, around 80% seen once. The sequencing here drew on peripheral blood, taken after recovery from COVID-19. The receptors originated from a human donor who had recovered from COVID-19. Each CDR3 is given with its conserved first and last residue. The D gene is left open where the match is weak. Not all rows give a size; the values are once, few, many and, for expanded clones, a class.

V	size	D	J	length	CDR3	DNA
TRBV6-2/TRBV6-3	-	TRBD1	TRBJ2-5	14	CASSGTAFQETQYF	TGTGCCAGCAGCGGGACAGCCTTCCAAGAGACCCAGTACTTC
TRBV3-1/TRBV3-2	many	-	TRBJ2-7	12	CASRGDSYEQYF	TGTGCCAGCCGGGGGGACAGCTACGAGCAGTACTTC
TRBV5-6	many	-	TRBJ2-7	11	CASSSRREQYF	TGTGCCAGCAGCTCAAGACGGGAGCAGTACTTC
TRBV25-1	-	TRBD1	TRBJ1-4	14	CASSERQGNEKLFF	TGTGCCAGCAGTGAGAGACAGGGAAACGAAAAACTGTTTTTT
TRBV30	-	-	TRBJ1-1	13	CAWRRTPNTEAFF	TGTGCCTGGAGGAGGACACCAAACACTGAAGCTTTCTTT
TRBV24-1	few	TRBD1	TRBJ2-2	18	CATSDPRQGASRTGELFF	TGTGCCACCAGTGACCCCAGGCAGGGGGCGTCTCGCACCGGGGAGCTGTTTTTT
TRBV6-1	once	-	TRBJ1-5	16	CASSEPDGKGFQPQHF	TGTGCCAGCAGTGAGCCGGACGGGAAAGGGTTTCAGCCCCAGCATTTT
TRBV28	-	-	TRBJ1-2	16	CASHLSLGQSVYGYTF	TGTGCCAGCCATTTGTCCCTCGGACAGTCGGTCTATGGCTACACCTTC
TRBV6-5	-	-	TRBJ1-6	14	CASALGGRNSPLHF	TGTGCCAGCGCCCTAGGGGGACGTAATTCACCCCTCCACTTT
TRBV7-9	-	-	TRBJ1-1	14	CASSEWELGTEAFF	TGTGCCAGCAGCGAGTGGGAGTTGGGCACTGAAGCTTTCTTT
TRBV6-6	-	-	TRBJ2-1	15	CASSTSGTMGNEQFF	TGTGCTAGCAGTACATCCGGGACAATGGGGAATGAGCAGTTCTTC
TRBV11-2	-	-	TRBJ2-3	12	CASSLTGDTQYF	TGTGCCAGCAGTCTTACGGGGGATACGCAGTATTTT
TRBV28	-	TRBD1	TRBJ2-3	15	CASSLFRGLTDTQYF	TGTGCCAGCAGTCTATTCAGGGGGCTGACAGATACGCAGTATTTT
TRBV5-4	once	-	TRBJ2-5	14	CASSSKTMQETQYF	TGTGCCAGCAGCTCTAAGACCATGCAAGAGACCCAGTACTTC
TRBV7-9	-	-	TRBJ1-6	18	CASSSPTDSSSYNSPLHF	TGTGCCAGCAGCTCACCAACGGACAGCAGCTCCTATAATTCACCCCTCCACTTT
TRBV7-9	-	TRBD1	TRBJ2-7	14	CASSSTGDTYEQYF	TGTGCCAGCAGCTCGACAGGGGATACCTACGAGCAGTACTTC
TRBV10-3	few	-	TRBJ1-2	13	CAISATTGNGYTF	TGTGCCATCAGTGCAACGACAGGAAATGGCTACACCTTC
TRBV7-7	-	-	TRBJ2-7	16	CASSANYPSASYEQYF	TGTGCCAGCAGTGCCAACTACCCCTCTGCCTCCTACGAGCAGTACTTC
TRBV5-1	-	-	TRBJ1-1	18	CASSLGTNYGGLNTEAFF	TGCGCCAGCAGCTTGGGAACTAATTATGGGGGTTTGAACACTGAAGCTTTCTTT
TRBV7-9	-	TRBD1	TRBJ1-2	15	CASSLAGQGALGYTF	TGTGCCAGCAGCTTAGCGGGACAGGGGGCTTTGGGCTACACCTTC
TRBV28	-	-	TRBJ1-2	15	CASSTQRGENYGYTF	TGTGCCAGCAGTACCCAAAGGGGAGAGAACTATGGCTACACCTTC
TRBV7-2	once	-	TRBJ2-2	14	CASRSDRNTGELFF	TGTGCCAGCAGATCGGACAGGAACACCGGGGAGCTGTTTTTT
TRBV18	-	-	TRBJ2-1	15	CASSEGHSSYNEQFF	TGTGCCAGCTCAGAGGGACATAGCTCCTACAATGAGCAGTTCTTC
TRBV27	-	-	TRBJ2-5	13	CASSLSNSYELYF	TGTGCCAGCAGTTTGTCTAACTCGTACGAACTTTACTTC
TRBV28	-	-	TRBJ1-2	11	CASSPQYGYTF	TGTGCCAGCAGTCCTCAGTATGGCTACACCTTC
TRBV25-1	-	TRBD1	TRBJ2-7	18	CASSGGQSFLVKGGEQYF	TGTGCCAGCAGTGGGGGACAGAGCTTCCTCGTTAAGGGCGGCGAGCAGTACTTC
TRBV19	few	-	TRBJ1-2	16	CASNSIGGRFSDGYTF	TGTGCCAGTAATAGTATAGGGGGGCGCTTTTCAGATGGCTACACCTTC
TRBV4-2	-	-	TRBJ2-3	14	CASSHLRPPDTQYF	TGTGCCAGCAGCCATCTGAGGCCCCCAGATACGCAGTATTTT